This T cell receptor beta chain was identified during a study of beta chain features in type 1 diabetes. Looking at the study overall: Cell yields, age and gender were similar between patients and healthy donors. All samples together contributed some 100,000,000 sorted cells for examination.

There are a few counts of this clone. CDR3 length equals 15 residues. Germline V CDR1 and CDR2: SEHNR, FQNEAQ (reference sequence). Trimming removed 3 bases at V and 4 bases at J, with 15 bases between. Every bit of the isolated RNA underwent reverse transcription, so sequencing read expressed TCRB transcripts. Sequencing was performed with immunoSEQ multiplex PCR; in TCRdb, only in-frame clones are kept and a portion is missing. This repertoire shows about 620,000 clones, roughly a sixth found once; its top ten account for approximately 0.093%. The receptor was derived from a man between 18 and 29 years old in good health. The sample consisted of naive CD4+ T cells from blood. The V call is TRBV7-9, the J call TRBJ1-2; D possibly corresponds to TRBD1 (5 bases). The DNA of the CDR3 is TGTGCCAGCAGCTTTTCACAGGCATCAGCCTATGGCTACACCTTC. Amino acids: CASSFSQASAYGYTF.